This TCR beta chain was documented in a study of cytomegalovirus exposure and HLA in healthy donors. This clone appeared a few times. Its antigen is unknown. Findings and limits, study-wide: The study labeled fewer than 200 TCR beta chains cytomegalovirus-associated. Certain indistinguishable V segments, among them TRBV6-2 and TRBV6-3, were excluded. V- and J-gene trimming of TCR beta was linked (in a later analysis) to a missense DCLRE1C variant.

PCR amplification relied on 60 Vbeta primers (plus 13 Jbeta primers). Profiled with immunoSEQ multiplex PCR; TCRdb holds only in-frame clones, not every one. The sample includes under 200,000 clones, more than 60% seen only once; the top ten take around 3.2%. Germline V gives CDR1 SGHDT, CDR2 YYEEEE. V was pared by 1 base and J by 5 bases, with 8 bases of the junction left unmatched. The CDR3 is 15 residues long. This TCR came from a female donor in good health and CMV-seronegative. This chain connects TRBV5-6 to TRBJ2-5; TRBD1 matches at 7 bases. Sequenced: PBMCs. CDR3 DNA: TGTGCCAGCAGCTTGTCGGGACAGAGTCGGGAGACCCAGTACTTC. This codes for CASSLSGQSRETQYF.